These 3 T cell receptor beta chains were sequenced from one sample in a study of blood T cells in healthy people across ages. The use of a sample-barcoded 5' primer and a J-beta primer mix characterized a second PCR of about 7 to 12 cycles. TCRdb re-called the 5' RACE reads through MiXCR, storing one row per CDR3 protein. The sample holds about 1,500,000 distinct CDR3 sequences, 28% seen once. The sample was blood. The source is a woman aged 30 to 39 in good health.

The chain combines TRBV24-1 with TRBJ2-1; 12 nucleotides line up with TRBD2. The CDR3 has 17 residues. In germline, CDR1 is KGHDR, CDR2 SFDVKD. Trimming removed 4 bases from V and 1 base from J; junction bases left unmatched: 4. The CDR3 region is CATSEELAGGSYNEQFF. The CDR3 DNA reads TGTGCCACCAGTGAAGAACTAGCGGGGGGTTCCTACAATGAGCAGTTCTTC.

This chain links TRBV4-3 with TRBJ2-4, with a tentative D call TRBD1 (6 bases). Germline CDR1 reads LGHNA; CDR2 reads YSLEER. V gave up 1 base and J gave up 0 bases, with 10 bases separating them. This CDR3 contains 16 residues. The CDR3 reads CASSQVQGLAKNIQYF. CDR3 bases: TGCGCCAGCAGCCAAGTTCAGGGGTTAGCCAAAAACATTCAGTACTTC.

This chain uses TRBV5-1 with TRBJ1-2, with a possible D match to TRBD1 (6 bases). This CDR3 is 13 amino acids long. The germline V and J ends were trimmed by 2 bases and 8 bases, with 13 bases remaining between them. Germline CDR1 reads SGHRS; CDR2 reads YFSETQ. The DNA of the CDR3 is TGCGCCAGCAGCTTTCGGGGACACGGGGGCTACACCTTC. It codes for CASSFRGHGGYTF.